One and the same sample provided the 20 T cell receptor beta chains below, sequenced in a study of blood T cell repertoires in COVID-19. This table comes from immunoSEQ multiplex PCR, and its TCRdb copy is limited to in-frame clones, with some not included. The data show around 140,000 clones, with 84% seen just once and 3% to 4.5% held by the top ten. Sequencing was carried out using peripheral blood. Source of these receptors: a woman aged 60-75 years with acute or convalescent COVID-19.

The genes are TRBV30 and TRBJ2-7; 12 bases line up with TRBD2. Germline CDR1 and CDR2: GTSNPN and SVGIG (reference sequence). With 5 bases clipped from V and 4 bases from J, the junction kept 6 bases outside the gene matches. This CDR3 spans 14 amino acids. In nucleotides, the CDR3 is TGTGCCTGGGGACTAGCGGGAAAGGGGTACGAGCAGTACTTC. Residues: CAWGLAGKGYEQYF.

The sample holds a few counts of this clone. The chain employs TRBV28 and TRBJ2-7, with D perhaps TRBD1 (6 bases). The CDR3 loop spans 13 amino acids. Between the trimmed V and J ends, which lost 4 bases and 3 bases, there was a span of 10 bases. CDR1 is MDHEN and CDR2 is SYDVKM in the germline V gene. The DNA for the CDR3 is TGTGCCAGCAGTTCTCCGGACAGCTACGAGCAGTACTTC. Residues: CASSSPDSYEQYF.

This clone was seen at least ten times. The genes are TRBV5-1 and TRBJ1-2; 8 bases agree with TRBD1. J lost 6 bases, V lost 4 bases, and 8 bases had no gene match. The CDR3 runs 14 residues. Germline lookup yields CDR1 SGHRS and CDR2 YFSETQ. The CDR3 DNA reads as TGCGCCAGCAGCCTGGACAGGGTGTCGAATGGCTACACCTTC. Its translation: CASSLDRVSNGYTF.

The CDR3 is CASSPWANSNYGYTF. The CDR3 DNA is TGTGCCAGCTCACCATGGGCAAACAGCAACTATGGCTACACCTTC. The J gene is TRBJ1-2, the V gene TRBV18; no clear D gene. CDR1 and CDR2 from the germline V gene are KGHSH and LQKENI. The CDR3 loop spans 15 amino acids. Trimming removed 2 bases at V and 2 bases at J, with 12 bases between.

V gene TRBV5-1 combines with J gene TRBJ2-7; 10 bases are shared with TRBD1. The CDR3 runs to 16 residues. The V and J ends lost 1 base and 5 bases, in that order; junction bases with no gene match: 9. Looked up from germline, CDR1 is SGHRS and CDR2 is YFSETQ. The CDR3 region is CASSLSVGTGAHEQYF. The CDR3 coding sequence is TGCGCCAGCAGCTTGAGTGTAGGGACAGGGGCCCACGAGCAGTACTTC. The variable domain in full, completed from reference TRBV5-1 and TRBJ2-7, reads KAGVTQTPRYLIKTRGQQVTLSCSPISGHRSVSWYQQTPGQGLQFLFEYFSETQRNKGNFPGRFSGRQFSNSRSEMNVSTLELGDSALYLCASSLSVGTGAHEQYFGPGTRLTVT.

The gene calls are TRBV24-1 and TRBJ1-2; 8 bases align to TRBD1. The CDR3 is 14 residues long. Germline CDR1 and CDR2: KGHDR and SFDVKD. J gave up 10 bases and V 4 bases, and 10 bases lay outside the gene matches. This chain's CDR3 is CATSDSGTGLSYTF. Here the CDR3 DNA reads TGTGCCACCAGTGACTCCGGGACAGGATTATCCTACACCTTC.

This chain links TRBV19 with TRBJ2-5; TRBD2 matches at 11 bases. The V segment lost 4 bases and the J segment 4 bases; nucleotides outside the gene matches: 8. The CDR3 covers 16 residues. Germline loops: CDR1 LNHDA, CDR2 SQIVND (reference sequence). The CDR3 DNA reads as TGTGCCAGTAGTACTTTAGCGGGAGGGCCCTCAGAGACCCAGTACTTC. Protein sequence: CASSTLAGGPSETQYF.

The CDR3 bases are TGTGCCAGCATCTCGGGGGGGCAGAGGAACACTGAAGCTTTCTTT. Translated: CASISGGQRNTEAFF. This rearrangement joins TRBV28 to TRBJ1-1, with a tentative D call TRBD1 (6 bases). Germline CDR1 is MDHEN and CDR2 is SYDVKM. The CDR3 totals 15 residues. The V and J ends lost 7 bases and 1 base respectively, with 16 bases between them.

The chain employs TRBV6-5 and TRBJ2-3; D ambiguous. V lost 8 bases, J lost 6 bases, and 9 bases lay in between. Germline V gene data show CDR1 as MNHEY and CDR2 as SVGAGI. The CDR3 sequence is 11 residues long. This CDR3 reads CASPVPDTQYF. CDR3 DNA sequence: TGTGCCAGCCCCGTCCCTGATACGCAGTATTTT.

This clone was seen more than once but under ten times. The rearrangement links TRBV24-1 to TRBJ2-3; D is possibly TRBD1 (6 bases). Germline V CDR1 and CDR2: KGHDR, SFDVKD. The CDR3 runs 18 residues. The ends were cut back, 5 bases at V and 6 bases at J, with 26 bases in the middle. CDR3 DNA: TGTGCCACCAGTGGTGGTCAGGGCCCTAGATGGGGGCAGGATACGCAGTATTTT. Its translation: CATSGGQGPRWGQDTQYF.

The rearrangement joins TRBV27 to TRBJ2-1; the D gene is possibly TRBD2 (6 bases). V dropped 5 bases and J dropped 10 bases, with 15 bases sitting between them. This CDR3 is built from 13 residues. From germline, CDR1 is MNHEY and CDR2 SMNVEV (reference sequence). In DNA form, the CDR3 reads TGTGCCAGCAGTCCCGCTGGCGGGGTAGAGCAGTTCTTC. As protein: CASSPAGGVEQFF.

The CDR3, as DNA: TGTGCCAGCAGTTTCGTAGGCCAGGGGGGACTCTACGGCTACACCTTC. Protein sequence: CASSFVGQGGLYGYTF. This sequence joins TRBV28 and TRBJ1-2; TRBD1 aligns across 7 bases. The CDR3 runs 16 residues. CDR1 and CDR2 from the germline V gene are MDHEN and SYDVKM. The trim removed 3 bases at V and 8 bases at J, leaving 15 bases unmatched.

CDR3 coding DNA: TGCGCCAGCAGCCAAGATTTGGTTGACAGTTCTGGACAGGAGCAGTACTTC. This codes for CASSQDLVDSSGQEQYF. This chain uses TRBV4-1 with TRBJ2-7, with D possibly TRBD1 on 6 matching bases. Trimming left V 0 bases short and J 7 bases short, with 22 bases between. The germline V gene has CDR1 MGHRA and CDR2 YSYEKL. The CDR3 is 17 residues long.

The CDR3 DNA sequence: TGTGCCAGCAGTTTCCAGGGATCTGGGGCCAACGTCCTGACTTTC. As protein: CASSFQGSGANVLTF. V usage is TRBV28 and J usage is TRBJ2-6, with D maybe TRBD1 (5 bases). The CDR3 is 15 amino acids. Germline V gives CDR1 MDHEN, CDR2 SYDVKM. V lost 3 bases and J lost 1, with 7 bases in between. The whole variable domain, filled in from reference TRBV28 and TRBJ2-6, reads DVKVTQSSRYLVKRTGEKVFLECVQDMDHENMFWYRQDPGLGLRLIYFSYDVKMKEKGDIPEGYSVSREKKERFSLILESASTNQTSMYLCASSFQGSGANVLTFGAGSRLTVL.

This clone was found once. The chain combines TRBV19 with TRBJ1-2; TRBD1 matches at 7 bases. CDR3 length: 14 amino acids. CDR1 LNHDA and CDR2 SQIVND come from the germline V gene (reference sequence). The V and J ends lost 8 bases and 8 bases, in that order; junction bases with no gene match: 14. CDR3 nucleotide sequence: TGTGCCAGTGGAACCACAGGGGAAGTTAGCGGCTACACCTTC. Protein: CASGTTGEVSGYTF.

The chain joins TRBV5-1 to TRBJ1-6; 8 positions agree with TRBD1. The CDR3 length is 15 residues. J gave up 7 bases and V 4 bases, and 7 bases lay outside the gene matches. Germline CDR1 SGHRS, CDR2 YFSETQ. The CDR3 protein is CASSRGQGPNSPLHF. As DNA, the CDR3 is TGCGCCAGCAGCCGAGGACAGGGACCCAATTCACCCCTCCACTTT.

V gene TRBV28 combines with J gene TRBJ1-6; 9 bases align to TRBD1. This CDR3 has 20 amino acids. The V gene's germline CDR1 is MDHEN and CDR2 SYDVKM. The J segment lost 0 bases and the V segment lost 1 base, leaving 10 bases of the junction unmatched. The CDR3 loop is CASSLLPGQGVSSYNSPLHF. The CDR3 DNA follows: TGTGCCAGCAGTTTATTGCCGGGACAGGGTGTTAGCTCCTATAATTCACCCCTCCACTTT.

The V call is TRBV28, the J call TRBJ1-2, with a weak D call TRBD1 (5 bases). The CDR3 spans 15 residues. Trimming pared 8 bases from V and 3 bases from J, leaving 19 bases between. Germline lookup yields CDR1 MDHEN and CDR2 SYDVKM. CDR3 sequence: CASLPGGLGDYGYTF. The CDR3 DNA is TGTGCCAGCCTCCCGGGGGGACTCGGGGACTATGGCTACACCTTC.

The CDR3 loop is CASSYRELVAYEQYF. CDR3 sequence (DNA): TGTGCCAGCAGTTACCGGGAGTTGGTGGCCTACGAGCAGTACTTC. J is TRBJ2-7 and V is TRBV6-5; weak D call: TRBD2 (6 bases). CDR3 length: 15 residues. Germline V gene lookup returns CDR1 MNHEY and CDR2 SVGAGI. Trimming cost V 2 bases and J 2 bases, with 13 bases left between them.

The chain uses TRBV10-1 and TRBJ2-5; 11 bases map to TRBD2. This CDR3 is 15 amino acids long. V was pared by 5 bases and J by 2 bases, with 4 bases of the junction left unmatched. CDR1 is WNHNN, CDR2 SYGVQD, per germline (reference sequence). CDR3 DNA sequence: TGCGCCAGCAGTTCCCTAGCGGGGGGACAAGAGACCCAGTACTTC. Protein: CASSSLAGGQETQYF.